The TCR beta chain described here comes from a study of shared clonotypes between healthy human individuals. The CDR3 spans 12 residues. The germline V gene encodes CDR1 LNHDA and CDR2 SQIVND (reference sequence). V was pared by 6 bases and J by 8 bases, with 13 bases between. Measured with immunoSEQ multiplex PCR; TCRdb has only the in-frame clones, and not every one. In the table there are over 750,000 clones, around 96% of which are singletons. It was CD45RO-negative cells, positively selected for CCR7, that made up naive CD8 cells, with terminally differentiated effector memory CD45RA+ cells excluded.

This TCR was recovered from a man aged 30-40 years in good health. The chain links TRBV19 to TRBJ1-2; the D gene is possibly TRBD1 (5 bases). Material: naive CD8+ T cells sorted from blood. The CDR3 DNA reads TGTGCCAGTAGGTTGGGGGTGAACGGCTACACCTTC. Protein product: CASRLGVNGYTF. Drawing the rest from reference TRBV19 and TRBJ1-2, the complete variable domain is DGGITQSPKYLFRKEGQNVTLSCEQNLNHDAMYWYRQDPGQGLRLIYYSQIVNDFQKGDIAEGYSVSREKKESFPLTVTSAQKNPTAFYLCASRLGVNGYTFGSGTRLTVV.